One T cell receptor (beta chain) is described in this entry. The sample belongs to a study of cytomegalovirus exposure and HLA in healthy donors. The overall study: In an earlier analysis, almost 120 million unique TCR beta sequences were found from about 179 million T cells.

PCR employed 60 Vbeta and 13 Jbeta primers. Sequencing was performed with immunoSEQ multiplex PCR; in TCRdb, only in-frame clones are kept and a portion is missing. The sample consists of around 200,000 clones, 70% to 85% of them appearing once. This CDR3 comprises 11 residues. The V and J ends lost 6 bases and 4 bases, in that order; junction bases with no gene match: 3. Germline-derived CDR1 and CDR2 are SQVTM and ANQGSEA. The TCR was taken from a woman between 40 and 50 years old in good health and CMV-seronegative. Sequencing input: PBMCs. V and J are TRBV29-1 and TRBJ2-7; 7 bases fit TRBD1. Here the CDR3 DNA reads TGCAGCGTGGGGGACAGATACGAGCAGTACTTC. It yields the protein CSVGDRYEQYF.